Listed below are T cell receptor beta chains from one sample, sequenced in a study of shared clonotypes between healthy human individuals. Profiling relied on immunoSEQ multiplex PCR, and the TCRdb table lists in-frame clones only, not all of them. The data hold some 1,600,000 clones, with 95% to 99% observed a single time. The source material was naive CD4+ T cells sorted from blood. These TCRs come from a man aged 30-40 years in good health. Each CDR3 is given with its conserved first and last residue. D genes are given only for firm matches. The size of a clone is reported for some rows only, either as once, few or many, or as a class for expanded clones.

d_call | clone_size | j_call | v_call | cdr3_nt | cdr3_aa
- | - | TRBJ1-1 | TRBV28 | TGTGCCAGCAGTTTATGGGGTTCGGACACTGAAGCTTTCTTT | CASSLWGSDTEAFF
- | - | TRBJ1-5 | TRBV19 | TGTGCCAGTAGTATAGTAGAGGCAGGGTGGCAGCCCCAGCATTTT | CASSIVEAGWQPQHF
TRBD2 | once | TRBJ2-7 | TRBV7-9 | TGTGCCAGCAGCTTAGGGGTTAGCGGGAAGGTCGAGCAGTACTTC | CASSLGVSGKVEQYF
- | - | TRBJ2-3 | TRBV18 | TGTGCCAGCTCACCGAGTAGCACAGATACGCAGTATTTT | CASSPSSTDTQYF
- | - | TRBJ2-1 | TRBV4-1 | TGCGCCAGCAGCCCAGATCCTGGCGGCGGCTTGGGATCCTACAATGAGCAGTTCTTC | CASSPDPGGGLGSYNEQFF
- | - | TRBJ1-3 | TRBV2 | TGTGCCAGCAGTCCAACAACAAACCGGAGGAACACCATATATTTT | CASSPTTNRRNTIYF
- | - | TRBJ1-1 | TRBV7-2 | TGTGCCAGCAGCCACGGGGGAGTGAACACTGAAGCTTTCTTT | CASSHGGVNTEAFF
TRBD2 | - | TRBJ2-2 | TRBV7-7 | TGTGCTAGCAGTCTGGGACTAGCTACCGGGGAGCTGTTTTTT | CASSLGLATGELFF
TRBD1 | - | TRBJ1-5 | TRBV23-1 | TGCGCCAGCAGTCAATTTGGTCCCCCGGTTGACAGGGTGGGCAATCAGCCCCAGCATTTT | CASSQFGPPVDRVGNQPQHF
TRBD2 | - | TRBJ2-5 | TRBV10-3 | TGTGCCATCAGTAGCGGGAGTCTGGAGACCCAGTACTTC | CAISSGSLETQYF